This TCR beta chain was profiled in a study of T cells after yellow fever vaccination. Study conclusions and caveats: Abundant clonotypes from the bulk population could have been carried over as contaminants into FACS-sorted repertoires. Researchers report a weaker secondary response that nonetheless peaked faster, day 5 versus 15.

Using its own MiXCR run on the 5' RACE reads, TCRdb lists one record per CDR3 protein. The table lists about 220,000 distinct CDR3 sequences, 2.5% to 3.5% of them singletons, with 3.2% in the top ten. The germline gives CDR1 SGHDN, CDR2 FVKESK. The CDR3 spans 16 residues. V lost 2 bases and J lost 0, with 10 bases in between. This clonotype was counted ten times or more. Its matching antigen is unknown. V is TRBV14 and J is TRBJ2-2; D is unresolved. The starting material was CD4+ T cells sorted from PBMCs, obtained 10 days after the yellow fever booster vaccination. The receptor was isolated from a man aged 18 to 29 who received the YFV17D yellow fever vaccine. CDR3 bases: TGTGCCAGCAGCCAAACCCGGACGGCGAACACCGGGGAGCTGTTTTTT. Encoded protein: CASSQTRTANTGELFF. Filled out from reference TRBV14 and TRBJ2-2, the complete variable domain reads EAGVTQFPSHSVIEKGQTVTLRCDPISGHDNLYWYRRVMGKEIKFLLHFVKESKQDESGMPNNRFLAERTGGTYSTLKVQPAELEDSGVYFCASSQTRTANTGELFFGEGSRLTVL.